This T cell receptor (beta chain) was sequenced for a study of T cell responses to AZD1222 COVID-19 vaccine. Study-wide findings and caveats: In a largely white British group with more females than males, clonal diversity was possibly underestimated.

Measured with immunoSEQ multiplex PCR; TCRdb has only the in-frame clones, and not every one. This sample has about 130,000 clones, with roughly 92% found just once. In germline, CDR1 is SGHTS, CDR2 YDEGEE. The CDR3 extends over 15 amino acids. Note on this clone: No antigen is known for it. Germline is not matched at one junction end, which may reflect a read error.

The genes are TRBV5-8 and TRBJ1-5; tentatively, D is TRBD1 (5 bases). This specimen was peripheral blood, taken 28 days after the second AZD1222 dose. The receptor comes from an adult who received the AZD1222 COVID-19 vaccine. The CDR3: CASSSIRGRNRPQHF. The CDR3 DNA is TGTGCCAGCAGCTCCATCCGGGGACGAAATCGGCCCCAGCATTTT.